The T cell receptor (beta chain) under discussion was sequenced for a study of CD8+CD57+ T cells in acquired aplastic anemia. Study-wide background: Sorted CD4+ and CD8+ cells yielded DNA averaging around 3.2 ug.

The CDR3 contains 14 residues. Trimming removed 5 bases from V and 1 base from J, with 12 bases in between. Germline V CDR1 and CDR2: ENHRY, SYGVKD. In this sample, this clonotype turned up many times. TCR beta VDJ and CDR3 profiling used genomic DNA as template. TCRdb fed the reads into MiXCR, producing one record per CDR3 protein. The sample lists tens of thousands of distinct CDR3 sequences; roughly half were seen once. The chain links TRBV10-3 to TRBJ2-7; D call uncertain. The clonotype comes from a human donor in good health, serving as a control. The sample comprised sorted CD4+, CD8+, or CD8+CD57+ T cells (not recorded which) from PBMCs. As DNA, the CDR3 is TGTGCCATCAGTCCCCCACTTAAGTCCTACGAGCAGTACTTC. Amino acids: CAISPPLKSYEQYF.